This T cell receptor beta chain emerged from a study of blood T cell repertoires in COVID-19. Allocation to cohorts depended on clinical history reported by the participants. Per the authors' pipeline: Nucleated cell counts were estimated from reference gene primer amplification. Method: immunoSEQ multiplex PCR; TCRdb's copy keeps in-frame clones and lacks some. D and trimming come from the DNA, and the V and J calls and clone size come from that table. Of around 250,000 clones detected, 65% to 90% appear once; the ten largest clones hold around 16%. The CDR3 loop spans 13 amino acids. Trimming took 5 bases from V and 2 from J, leaving 10 bases between them.

Input material: PBMCs or T cells enriched from blood (not recorded which). This receptor was taken from a young man who had recovered from COVID-19. The chain couples TRBV12-3 or TRBV12-4 to TRBJ2-7; D may be TRBD2 (5 bases). CDR3 nucleotides: TGTGCCAGCAGTACGACGGGAACCTACGAGCAGTACTTC. It is translated as CASSTTGTYEQYF.